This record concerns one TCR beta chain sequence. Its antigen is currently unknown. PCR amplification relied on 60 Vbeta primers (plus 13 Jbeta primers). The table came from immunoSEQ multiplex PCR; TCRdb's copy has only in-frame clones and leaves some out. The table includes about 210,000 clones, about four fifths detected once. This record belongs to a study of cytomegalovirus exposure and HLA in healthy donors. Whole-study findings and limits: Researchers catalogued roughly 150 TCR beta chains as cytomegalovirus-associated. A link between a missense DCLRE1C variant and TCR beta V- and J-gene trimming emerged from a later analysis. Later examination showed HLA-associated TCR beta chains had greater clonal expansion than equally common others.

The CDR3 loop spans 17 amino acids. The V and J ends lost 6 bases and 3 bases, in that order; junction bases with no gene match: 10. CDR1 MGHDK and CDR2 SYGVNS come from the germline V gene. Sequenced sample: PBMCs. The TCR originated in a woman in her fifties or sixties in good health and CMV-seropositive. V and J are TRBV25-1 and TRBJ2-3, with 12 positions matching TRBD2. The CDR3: CASRLTSGGLSTDTQYF. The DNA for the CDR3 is TGTGCCAGCAGATTAACTAGCGGGGGGCTAAGTACAGATACGCAGTATTTT.